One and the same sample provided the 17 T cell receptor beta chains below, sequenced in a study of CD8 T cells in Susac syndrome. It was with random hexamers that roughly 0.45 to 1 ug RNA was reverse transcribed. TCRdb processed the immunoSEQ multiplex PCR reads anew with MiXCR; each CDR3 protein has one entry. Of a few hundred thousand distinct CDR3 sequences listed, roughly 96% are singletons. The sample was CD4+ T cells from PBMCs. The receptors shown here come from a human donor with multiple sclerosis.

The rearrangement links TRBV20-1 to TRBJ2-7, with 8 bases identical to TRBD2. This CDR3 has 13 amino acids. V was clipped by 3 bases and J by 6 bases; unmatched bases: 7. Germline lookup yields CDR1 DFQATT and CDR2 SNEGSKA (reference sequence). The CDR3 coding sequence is TGCAGTGCTAGGCGGGAGGTGGTGTCCGAGCAGTACTTC. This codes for CSARREVVSEQYF.

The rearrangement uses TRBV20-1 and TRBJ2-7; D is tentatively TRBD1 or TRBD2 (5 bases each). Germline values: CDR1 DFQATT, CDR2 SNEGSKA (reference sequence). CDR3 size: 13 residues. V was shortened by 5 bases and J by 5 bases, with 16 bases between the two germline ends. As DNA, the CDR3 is TGCAGTGCTCCGTGGGGGTACAAGAACGAGCAGTACTTC. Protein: CSAPWGYKNEQYF.

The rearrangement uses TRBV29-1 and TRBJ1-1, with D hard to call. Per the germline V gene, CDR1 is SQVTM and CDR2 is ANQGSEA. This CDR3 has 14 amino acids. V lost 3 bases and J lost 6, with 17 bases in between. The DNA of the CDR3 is TGCAGCGTTGATACGGGCAGGCCTTTCGCTGAAGCTTTCTTT. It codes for CSVDTGRPFAEAFF. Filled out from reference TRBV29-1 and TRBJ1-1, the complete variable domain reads SAVISQKPSRDICQRGTSLTIQCQVDSQVTMMFWYRQQPGQSLTLIATANQGSEATYESGFVIDKFPISRPNLTFSTLTVSNMSPEDSSIYLCSVDTGRPFAEAFFGQGTRLTVV.

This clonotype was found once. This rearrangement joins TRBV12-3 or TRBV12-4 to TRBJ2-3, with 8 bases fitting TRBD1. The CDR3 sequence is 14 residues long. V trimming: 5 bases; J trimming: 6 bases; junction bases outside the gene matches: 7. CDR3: CASSPRGRVDTQYF. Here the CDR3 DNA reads TGTGCCAGCAGTCCCAGGGGGCGGGTGGATACGCAGTATTTT.

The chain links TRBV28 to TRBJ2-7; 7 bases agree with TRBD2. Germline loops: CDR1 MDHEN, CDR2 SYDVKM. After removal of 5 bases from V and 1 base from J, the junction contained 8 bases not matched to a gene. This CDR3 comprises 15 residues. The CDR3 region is CASSPTGRGSYEQYF. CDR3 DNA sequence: TGTGCCAGCAGTCCAACGGGGCGGGGGTCCTACGAGCAGTACTTC.

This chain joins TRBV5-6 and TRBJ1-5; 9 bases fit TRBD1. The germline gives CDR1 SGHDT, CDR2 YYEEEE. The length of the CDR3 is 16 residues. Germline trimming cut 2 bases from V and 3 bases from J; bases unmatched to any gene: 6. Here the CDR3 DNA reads TGTGCCAGCAGCTTAGGGGGACAGGGCCTCAATCAGCCCCAGCATTTT. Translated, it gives CASSLGGQGLNQPQHF.

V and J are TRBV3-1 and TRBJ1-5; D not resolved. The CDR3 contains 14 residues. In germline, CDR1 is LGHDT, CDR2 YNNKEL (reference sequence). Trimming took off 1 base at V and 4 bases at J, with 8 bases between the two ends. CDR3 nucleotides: TGTGCCAGCAGCCAAGCAGGCATTAATCAGCCCCAGCATTTT. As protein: CASSQAGINQPQHF.

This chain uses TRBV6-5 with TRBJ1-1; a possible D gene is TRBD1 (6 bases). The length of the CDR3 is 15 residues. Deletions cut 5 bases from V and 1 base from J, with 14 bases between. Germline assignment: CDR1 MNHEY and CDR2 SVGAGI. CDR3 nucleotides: TGTGCCAGCAGTAGGGGGACGACAGCGAACACTGAAGCTTTCTTT. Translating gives CASSRGTTANTEAFF.

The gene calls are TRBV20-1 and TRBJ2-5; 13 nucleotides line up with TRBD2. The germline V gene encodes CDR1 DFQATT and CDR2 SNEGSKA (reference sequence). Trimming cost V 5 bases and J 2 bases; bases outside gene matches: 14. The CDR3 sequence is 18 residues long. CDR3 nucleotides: TGCAGTGCTGGACCGACTCCCGGGACTAGCGGGATTCAAGAGACCCAGTACTTC. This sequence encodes CSAGPTPGTSGIQETQYF.

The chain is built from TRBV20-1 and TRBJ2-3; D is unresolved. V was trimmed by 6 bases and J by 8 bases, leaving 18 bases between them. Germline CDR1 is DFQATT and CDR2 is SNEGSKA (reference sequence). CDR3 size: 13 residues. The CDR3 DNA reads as TGCAGTGCCCTAAAATCCTCTGCGAGTACGCAGTATTTT. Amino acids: CSALKSSASTQYF.

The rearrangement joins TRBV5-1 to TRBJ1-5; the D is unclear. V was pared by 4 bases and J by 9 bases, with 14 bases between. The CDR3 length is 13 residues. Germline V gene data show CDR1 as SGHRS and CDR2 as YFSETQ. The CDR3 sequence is CASSVDGIPPQHF. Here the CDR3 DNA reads TGCGCCAGCAGCGTGGACGGGATCCCGCCCCAGCATTTT.

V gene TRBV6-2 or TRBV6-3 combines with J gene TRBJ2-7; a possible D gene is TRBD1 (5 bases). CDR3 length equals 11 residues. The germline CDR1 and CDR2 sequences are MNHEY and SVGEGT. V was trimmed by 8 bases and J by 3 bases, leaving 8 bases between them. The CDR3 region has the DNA TGTGCCAGCCGACAGTTCTACGAGCAGTACTTC. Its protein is CASRQFYEQYF.

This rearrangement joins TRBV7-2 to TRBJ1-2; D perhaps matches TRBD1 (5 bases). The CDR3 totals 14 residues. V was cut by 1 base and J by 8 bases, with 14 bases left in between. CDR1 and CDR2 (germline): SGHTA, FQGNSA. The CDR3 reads CASSLEPRTSGYTF. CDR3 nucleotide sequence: TGTGCCAGCAGCTTAGAGCCACGGACAAGCGGCTACACCTTC. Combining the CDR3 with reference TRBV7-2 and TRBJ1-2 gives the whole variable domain GAGVSQSPSNKVTEKGKDVELRCDPISGHTALYWYRQSLGQGLEFLIYFQGNSAPDKSGLPSDRFSAERTGGSVSTLTIQRTQQEDSAVYLCASSLEPRTSGYTFGSGTRLTVV.

CDR3 loop: CSVGQRSGYTF. The CDR3 bases are TGCAGCGTTGGCCAGCGGTCCGGCTACACCTTC. J is TRBJ1-2 and V is TRBV29-1; no definite D call. CDR3 length equals 11 residues. V was pared by 4 bases and J by 8 bases, with 11 bases between. Germline loops: CDR1 SQVTM, CDR2 ANQGSEA.

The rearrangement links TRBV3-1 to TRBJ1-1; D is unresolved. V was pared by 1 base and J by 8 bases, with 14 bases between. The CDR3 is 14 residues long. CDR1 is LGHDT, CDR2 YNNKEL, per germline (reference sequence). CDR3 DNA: TGTGCCAGCAGCCAAGCCCCGGGCCCCCAAGAAGCTTTCTTT. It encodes CASSQAPGPQEAFF.

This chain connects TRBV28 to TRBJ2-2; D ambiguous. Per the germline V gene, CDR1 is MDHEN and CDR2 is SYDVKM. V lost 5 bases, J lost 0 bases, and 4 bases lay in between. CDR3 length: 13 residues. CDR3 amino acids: CASSVPNTGELFF. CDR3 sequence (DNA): TGTGCCAGCAGTGTCCCGAACACCGGGGAGCTGTTTTTT. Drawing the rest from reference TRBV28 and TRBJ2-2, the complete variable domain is DVKVTQSSRYLVKRTGEKVFLECVQDMDHENMFWYRQDPGLGLRLIYFSYDVKMKEKGDIPEGYSVSREKKERFSLILESASTNQTSMYLCASSVPNTGELFFGEGSRLTVL.

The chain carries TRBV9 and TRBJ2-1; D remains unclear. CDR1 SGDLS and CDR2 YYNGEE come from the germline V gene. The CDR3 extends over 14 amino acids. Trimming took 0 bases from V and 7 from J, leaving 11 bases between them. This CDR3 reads CASSVDVTWNEQFF. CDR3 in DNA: TGTGCCAGCAGCGTAGATGTGACTTGGAATGAGCAGTTCTTC.